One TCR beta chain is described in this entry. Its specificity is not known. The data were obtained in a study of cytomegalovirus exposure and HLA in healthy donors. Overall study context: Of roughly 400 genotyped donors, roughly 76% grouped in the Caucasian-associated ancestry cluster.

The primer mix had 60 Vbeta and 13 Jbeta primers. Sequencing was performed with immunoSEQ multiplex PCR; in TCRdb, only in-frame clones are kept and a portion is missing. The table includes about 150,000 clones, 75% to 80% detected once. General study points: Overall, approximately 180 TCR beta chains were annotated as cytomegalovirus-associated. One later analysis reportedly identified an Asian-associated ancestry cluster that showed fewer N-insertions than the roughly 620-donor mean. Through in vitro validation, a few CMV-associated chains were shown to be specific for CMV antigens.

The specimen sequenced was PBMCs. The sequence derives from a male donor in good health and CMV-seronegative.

The CDR3 region has the DNA TGTGCCTGGAGTGGGGACAGGGGGCAACGGGAACCCCTCCACTTT. It translates to CAWSGDRGQREPLHF. This sequence joins TRBV30 and TRBJ1-6, with 12 bases lining up with TRBD1. Germline lookup yields CDR1 GTSNPN and CDR2 SVGIG (reference sequence). The CDR3 runs 15 residues. Unmatched junction bases numbered 7, after V lost 1 base and J lost 12 bases.